This TCR beta chain was identified in a study of shared clonotypes between healthy human individuals. The trim removed 4 bases at V and 5 bases at J, leaving 8 bases unmatched. The CDR3 sequence is 15 residues long. Germline assignment: CDR1 SNHLY and CDR2 FYNNEI. TCRdb's table, derived via immunoSEQ multiplex PCR, lists solely in-frame clones and lacks some. Among approximately 510,000 clones listed, 79% were seen once. This clone was detected a few times. This clonotype was obtained from a woman aged 40 to 50 in good health. Some clones in this sample may be carry-over from other donors' samples. Sequencing was performed on PBMCs. The rearrangement joins TRBV2 to TRBJ2-7; 10 positions match TRBD2. The CDR3 DNA sequence: TGTGCCAGCAGTGGTGACAGCGGGAGGGCCGACGAGCAGTACTTC. Protein product: CASSGDSGRADEQYF.